The source of this T cell receptor beta chain is a study of neurological immune-mediated disorders. Study outcomes and limitations: No expanded-clone CDR3 amino acid sequence recurred across subjects, suggesting private TCR-beta repertoires.

This clonotype was seen ten or more times. Its antigen remains unknown. TCRdb independently ran MiXCR on the 5' RACE reads; one entry per CDR3 protein. The repertoire includes 16,000 or so distinct CDR3 sequences, roughly 10% of them detected once, and around 40% sits in the top ten. The T cells used for sorted libraries numbered about 930,000, either CD4+ or CD8+. The CDR3 consists of 15 residues. The germline V and J ends were trimmed by 3 bases and 4 bases, with 13 bases remaining between them. CDR1 is MDHEN, CDR2 SYDVKM, per germline. The chain employs TRBV28 and TRBJ2-1, with D tentatively TRBD1 (6 bases). The TCR sequence derives from a man aged 50-59 years in good health. The sample taken for sequencing was CD8+ T cells from blood. This chain's CDR3 is CASSFGGHLYNEQFF. For the CDR3, the DNA is TGTGCCAGCAGTTTTGGGGGACACCTTTACAATGAGCAGTTCTTC.